Presented here are 12 T cell receptor beta chains from one specimen sequenced in a study of tumor-infiltrating lymphocytes in localized non-small cell lung cancer. Some clones are missing from TCRdb's copy, which holds only in-frame ones; the method was immunoSEQ multiplex PCR. The sample carries 12,000 or so clones, more than 65% recorded once. The sequenced material came from lung tumor tissue. These receptor sequences come from a human donor with non-small cell lung cancer.

The V call is TRBV9, the J call TRBJ2-2; D gene ambiguous. The V end lost 0 bases, the J end lost 4 bases, and 1 base lay between the germline ends. This CDR3 is built from 12 residues. Germline V CDR1 and CDR2: SGDLS, YYNGEE. CDR3 region: CASSVVTGELFF. DNA for the CDR3: TGTGCCAGCAGCGTAGTCACCGGGGAGCTGTTTTTT.

The rearrangement uses TRBV9 and TRBJ2-7; D assignment may be TRBD1 or TRBD2 (6 bases each). The V gene lost 0 bases and the J gene lost 7 bases, with 17 bases spanning the gap. The germline gives CDR1 SGDLS, CDR2 YYNGEE. The CDR3 has 15 amino acids. The CDR3 sequence is CASSVEEGEFDEQYF. CDR3 nucleotide sequence: TGTGCCAGCAGCGTAGAGGAGGGGGAGTTCGATGAGCAGTACTTC.

The chain joins TRBV10-2 to TRBJ1-1; D is unclear. The V and J ends lost 4 bases and 1 base respectively, with 10 bases between them. This CDR3 spans 14 amino acids. Germline values: CDR1 WSHSY, CDR2 SAAADI. The CDR3 here is CASSGGRGNTEAFF. The CDR3 nucleotides read TGCGCCAGCAGTGGGGGTCGAGGGAACACTGAAGCTTTCTTT.

This sequence joins TRBV5-1 and TRBJ1-5; 9 nucleotides align to TRBD1. The CDR3 is 15 amino acids. Looked up from germline, CDR1 is SGHRS and CDR2 is YFSETQ. With V trimmed by 2 bases and J by 5 bases, 5 bases remained unmatched. This CDR3 reads CASSLTGQGDQPQHF. The CDR3 DNA is TGCGCCAGCAGCTTAACGGGACAGGGAGATCAGCCCCAGCATTTT. Combining the CDR3 with reference TRBV5-1 and TRBJ1-5 gives the whole variable domain KAGVTQTPRYLIKTRGQQVTLSCSPISGHRSVSWYQQTPGQGLQFLFEYFSETQRNKGNFPGRFSGRQFSNSRSEMNVSTLELGDSALYLCASSLTGQGDQPQHFGDGTRLSIL.

The rearrangement joins TRBV27 to TRBJ2-7, with 13 bases fitting TRBD2. This CDR3 comprises 14 residues. Germline V lookup: CDR1 MNHEY, CDR2 SMNVEV (reference sequence). Trimming took 6 bases from V and 7 from J; bases not matched to a gene: 6. CDR3: CASRGLAGAYEQYF. The CDR3 bases are TGTGCCAGCAGAGGACTAGCGGGAGCTTATGAGCAGTACTTC.

The genes are TRBV6-5 and TRBJ1-5; 11 bases align to TRBD1. Losses at the gene ends were 6 bases for V and 7 bases for J; bases not matched to a gene: 8. The CDR3 runs to 15 residues. Germline V gene data show CDR1 as MNHEY and CDR2 as SVGAGI. In DNA form, the CDR3 reads TGTGCCAGCAGCCGTGGACAGGGGGCTAGGCAGCCCCAGCATTTT. Translated, it gives CASSRGQGARQPQHF.

This clone was seen once. The chain joins TRBV5-1 to TRBJ2-2, with D possibly matching TRBD1 (6 bases). Germline values: CDR1 SGHRS, CDR2 YFSETQ. The ends were cut back, 6 bases at V and 7 bases at J, with 10 bases in the middle. The CDR3 runs 12 residues. Written as DNA, the CDR3 is TGCGCCAGCAATGGGGGCATCGGGGAGCTGTTTTTT. Protein sequence: CASNGGIGELFF.

The chain is built from TRBV5-1 and TRBJ2-7, with D perhaps matching TRBD2 (5 bases). This CDR3 has 13 amino acids. Germline V gives CDR1 SGHRS, CDR2 YFSETQ. V lost 4 bases and J lost 1, with 9 bases in between. DNA for the CDR3: TGCGCCAGCAGCATTAGCGATTCCTACGAGCAGTACTTC. Amino acids: CASSISDSYEQYF.

Here the CDR3 reads CASTHTGAGEKLFF. For the CDR3, the DNA is TGTGCCAGCACCCACACGGGGGCAGGGGAAAAACTGTTTTTT. V is TRBV7-9 and J is TRBJ1-4; possible D gene TRBD1, 6 bases. Looked up from germline, CDR1 is SEHNR and CDR2 is FQNEAQ (reference sequence). CDR3 length: 14 residues. V shed 7 bases and J shed 8 bases, with 17 bases lying between them.

The chain couples TRBV25-1 to TRBJ1-2; possible D gene TRBD1, 6 bases. The CDR3 totals 14 residues. Trimming shortened V by 7 bases and J by 7 bases, and 19 bases separated the two germline ends. Germline V gene lookup returns CDR1 MGHDK and CDR2 SYGVNS. The CDR3 sequence is CASTEGGQFRGYTF. DNA for the CDR3: TGTGCCAGCACCGAAGGAGGACAGTTTCGTGGCTACACCTTC.

This clone was counted only a few times. The chain has TRBV5-6 and TRBJ2-5; D gene unclear. Between the trimmed V and J ends, which lost 6 bases and 0 bases, there was a span of 15 bases. Germline CDR1 SGHDT, CDR2 YYEEEE. The CDR3 is made up of 15 amino acids. The CDR3 sequence: CASTWYEQYQETQYF. CDR3 sequence (DNA): TGTGCCAGCACCTGGTATGAACAGTACCAAGAGACCCAGTACTTC.

V gene TRBV7-2 combines with J gene TRBJ1-6, with 9 bases lining up with TRBD1. This CDR3 contains 15 residues. Germline-derived CDR1 and CDR2 are SGHTA and FQGNSA. Unmatched junction bases numbered 8, after V lost 5 bases and J lost 9 bases. For the CDR3, the DNA is TGTGCCAGCAGCCCCGGGACAGGGTTTAGTTCACCCCTCCACTTT. Translated, it gives CASSPGTGFSSPLHF.